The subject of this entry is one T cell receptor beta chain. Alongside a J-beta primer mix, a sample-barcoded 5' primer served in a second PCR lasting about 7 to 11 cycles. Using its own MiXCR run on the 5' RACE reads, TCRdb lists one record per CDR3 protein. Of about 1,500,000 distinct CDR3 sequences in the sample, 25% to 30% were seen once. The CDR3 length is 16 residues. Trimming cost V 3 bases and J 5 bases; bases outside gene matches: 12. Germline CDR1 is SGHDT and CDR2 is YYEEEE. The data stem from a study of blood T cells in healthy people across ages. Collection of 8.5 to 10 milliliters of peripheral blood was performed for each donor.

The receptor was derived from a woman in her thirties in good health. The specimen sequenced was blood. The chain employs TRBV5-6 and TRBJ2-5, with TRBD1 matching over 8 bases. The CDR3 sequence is CASSYLQGGRGETQYF. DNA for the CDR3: TGTGCCAGCAGCTACTTACAGGGGGGCCGGGGCGAGACCCAGTACTTC.